The 31 T cell receptor beta chains below all came from one sample that was sequenced in a study of cytomegalovirus exposure and HLA in healthy donors. PCR primers comprised 60 Vbeta and 13 Jbeta primers. The protocol was immunoSEQ multiplex PCR, while the TCRdb copy is restricted to in-frame clones and leaves out a portion. The sample includes 100,000 or so clones, around three quarters of them seen just once. The sample taken for sequencing was PBMCs. The receptors stem from a female donor in good health and CMV-seropositive.

V usage is TRBV19 and J usage is TRBJ2-6, with TRBD1 identical over 7 bases. V lost 4 bases, J lost 0 bases, and 3 bases stayed unmatched. The CDR3 is 16 amino acids. CDR1 LNHDA and CDR2 SQIVND come from the germline V gene (reference sequence). CDR3 sequence (DNA): TGTGCCAGTAGTAGGGACAGCTCCTCTGGGGCCAACGTCCTGACTTTC. Translated, it gives CASSRDSSSGANVLTF.

The chain links TRBV30 to TRBJ2-5; the D gene is possibly TRBD1 (6 bases). The CDR3 runs to 13 residues. CDR1 and CDR2 (germline): GTSNPN, SVGIG (reference sequence). With 0 bases removed from V and 7 bases from J, the gap between germline ends came to 12 bases. The CDR3 loop reads CAWSVSQGGTQYF. CDR3 bases: TGTGCCTGGAGTGTGTCACAGGGTGGGACCCAGTACTTC.

This CDR3 is CASRIDSNPRGTIYF. As DNA, the CDR3 is TGTGCCAGCAGGATCGACAGTAACCCGCGTGGCACCATATATTTT. This chain uses TRBV6-5 with TRBJ1-3, with D possibly being TRBD1 (5 bases). Germline V lookup: CDR1 MNHEY, CDR2 SVGAGI. The CDR3 extends over 15 amino acids. V shed 6 bases and J shed 9 bases, with 21 bases lying between them.

In DNA form, the CDR3 reads TGTGCCAGCAGCCGACAGGGGAACTATGGCTACACCTTC. This translates into CASSRQGNYGYTF. The V call is TRBV13, the J call TRBJ1-2; 8 bases fit TRBD1. The CDR3 consists of 13 residues. J was trimmed by 2 bases and V by 5 bases; bases with no gene match: 1. Looked up from germline, CDR1 is PRHDT and CDR2 is FYEKMQ (reference sequence).

V and J are TRBV13 and TRBJ2-7; D might be TRBD2 (6 bases). CDR1 and CDR2 (germline): PRHDT, FYEKMQ (reference sequence). The ends were cut back, 7 bases at V and 3 bases at J, with 16 bases in the middle. The CDR3 runs to 14 residues. In DNA, the CDR3 is TGTGCCAGCACCAATGGGGTGGAGGGCTACGAGCAGTACTTC. Encoded protein: CASTNGVEGYEQYF.

This clone appeared a few times. The same CDR3 can be traced to other DNA sequences in this sample. This sequence joins TRBV9 and TRBJ2-7; the match to TRBD1 covers 7 bases. Germline CDR1 SGDLS, CDR2 YYNGEE. The CDR3 sequence is 13 residues long. Germline trimming cut 3 bases from V and 4 bases from J; bases unmatched to any gene: 4. For the CDR3, the DNA is TGTGCCAGCAGCGGACAGGGTGCTTACGAGCAGTACTTC. Translation: CASSGQGAYEQYF.

This clone came up a few times. The chain couples TRBV5-1 to TRBJ1-2; TRBD1 matches at 12 bases. The trim removed 4 bases at V and 2 bases at J, leaving 6 bases unmatched. The length of the CDR3 is 16 residues. CDR1 is SGHRS, CDR2 YFSETQ, per germline. The CDR3 loop is CASSRGQGAQNYGYTF. The CDR3 nucleotides read TGCGCCAGCAGCCGGGGACAGGGGGCGCAAAACTATGGCTACACCTTC. The full variable domain, with the rest looked up from reference TRBV5-1 and TRBJ1-2, is KAGVTQTPRYLIKTRGQQVTLSCSPISGHRSVSWYQQTPGQGLQFLFEYFSETQRNKGNFPGRFSGRQFSNSRSEMNVSTLELGDSALYLCASSRGQGAQNYGYTFGSGTRLTVV.

This clone appeared a single time. A junction end diverges from the germline sequence, so it may reflect a read error. The gene calls are TRBV11-2 and TRBJ2-7; 8 positions match TRBD2. Germline V gene data show CDR1 as SGHAT and CDR2 as FQNNGV. CDR3 length: 14 amino acids. The CDR3 DNA reads TGTGCCAGCAGATTAGCGGGATACTCCTACGAGCAGTACTTC. This sequence encodes CASRLAGYSYEQYF.

Remarks on this clone: The same CDR3 can be traced to other DNA sequences in this sample. V gene TRBV10-3 combines with J gene TRBJ1-6; 8 bases agree with TRBD1. The germline gives CDR1 ENHRY, CDR2 SYGVKD. V was pared by 3 bases and J by 7 bases, with 2 bases of the junction left unmatched. The CDR3 totals 14 residues. CDR3 DNA sequence: TGTGCCATCAGTGAAAGGACAGGGAATTCACCCCTCCACTTT. Its translation: CAISERTGNSPLHF.

This chain joins TRBV7-9 and TRBJ1-6; D is undetermined. There are 14 residues in the CDR3. Looked up from germline, CDR1 is SEHNR and CDR2 is FQNEAQ (reference sequence). V lost 3 bases and J 5 bases, leaving 8 bases between the germline ends. CDR3 sequence (DNA): TGTGCCAGCAGCTTGAGGCCGAATAATTCACCCCTCCACTTT. Translated: CASSLRPNNSPLHF.

The chain combines TRBV2 with TRBJ2-7; D call uncertain. The CDR3 sequence is 13 residues long. V was trimmed by 1 base and J by 2 bases, leaving 6 bases between them. Germline CDR1 reads SNHLY; CDR2 reads FYNNEI. The CDR3 reads CASSEGATYEQYF. The CDR3 region has the DNA TGTGCCAGCAGTGAAGGGGCTACCTACGAGCAGTACTTC.

The rearrangement links TRBV6-1 to TRBJ2-5, with TRBD1 matching over 7 bases. CDR1 is MNHNS and CDR2 is SASEGT in the germline V gene. The CDR3 is 16 residues long. V shed 4 bases and J 4 bases; nucleotides not matched to a gene: 12. The CDR3 spells CASSAQDRAEGETQYF. The CDR3 region has the DNA TGTGCCAGCAGTGCCCAAGACAGGGCTGAGGGAGAGACCCAGTACTTC.

The V and J genes are TRBV7-9 and TRBJ2-7; tentatively, D is TRBD2 (6 bases). V shed 4 bases and J shed 2 bases, with 24 bases lying between them. The germline V gene has CDR1 SEHNR and CDR2 FQNEAQ (reference sequence). The CDR3 totals 18 residues. This CDR3 reads CASSSGAWGDDPTYEQYF. CDR3 DNA sequence: TGTGCCAGCAGCTCTGGCGCATGGGGGGATGATCCTACCTACGAGCAGTACTTC.

The chain carries TRBV7-6 and TRBJ2-5, with TRBD2 identical over 10 bases. Germline lookup yields CDR1 SGHVS and CDR2 FNYEAQ. This CDR3 contains 15 residues. V was clipped by 1 base and J by 5 bases; unmatched bases: 4. This CDR3 is CASSLELAGMETQYF. The CDR3 nucleotides are TGTGCCAGCAGCTTAGAACTAGCGGGAATGGAGACCCAGTACTTC.

This chain links TRBV19 with TRBJ1-5, with D perhaps matching TRBD1 (5 bases). The CDR3 length is 16 residues. Trimming left V 0 bases short and J 0 bases short, with 9 bases between. Germline CDR1 LNHDA, CDR2 SQIVND (reference sequence). The CDR3 is CASSIDSGHSNQPQHF. CDR3 coding DNA: TGTGCCAGTAGTATAGACTCAGGGCATAGCAATCAGCCCCAGCATTTT.

J is TRBJ2-2 and V is TRBV11-2; D ambiguous. The CDR3 runs to 16 residues. Germline CDR1 SGHAT, CDR2 FQNNGV. Trimming left V 1 base short and J 6 bases short, with 15 bases between. CDR3 coding DNA: TGTGCCAGCAGCTTAGCGCCCAGGCCCTTCGCCGGGGAGCTGTTTTTT. This encodes CASSLAPRPFAGELFF.

In regard to this clone: At one end, the junction sequence differs from germline, possibly due to a read error. The chain is built from TRBV5-1 and TRBJ2-5; TRBD2 matches 7 bases. The CDR3 runs to 14 residues. Germline V gene lookup returns CDR1 SGHRS and CDR2 YFSETQ. CDR3 sequence reads: CASSPAGLRETQHF. The CDR3 coding sequence is TGCGCCAGCAGCCCAGCGGGGTTACGGGAGACCCAGCACTTC.

This clone was seen just once. V gene TRBV20-1 combines with J gene TRBJ2-5; D unresolved. The V end was cut by 4 bases, the J end by 5 bases, with 5 bases between. CDR3 length: 10 residues. Germline values: CDR1 DFQATT, CDR2 SNEGSKA (reference sequence). The CDR3 bases are TGCAGTGCTACCGCGGAGACCCAGTACTTC. Translating gives CSATAETQYF.

This clone was counted between two and nine times. The chain links TRBV30 to TRBJ1-3, with 7 positions matching TRBD1. The length of the CDR3 is 15 residues. V lost 4 bases to trimming and J lost 0 bases; unmatched junction nucleotides: 6. Looked up from germline, CDR1 is GTSNPN and CDR2 is SVGIG (reference sequence). CDR3 nucleotides: TGTGCCTGGATGCCGGGACAGCTCTCTGGAAACACCATATATTTT. This translates into CAWMPGQLSGNTIYF.

CDR3 sequence (DNA): TGTGCCAGCAGTGATCGGCTAGCGGGAACCACAGATACGCAGTATTTT. Its protein is CASSDRLAGTTDTQYF. The chain has TRBV6-1 and TRBJ2-3; 9 bases fit TRBD2. Germline assignment: CDR1 MNHNS and CDR2 SASEGT. The CDR3 is 16 residues long. The trim removed 3 bases at V and 2 bases at J, leaving 6 bases unmatched.

Concerning this clone itself: At the DNA level, this CDR3 is encoded by other sequences in the same sample as well. This chain uses TRBV19 with TRBJ1-2, with a weak D call TRBD1 (6 bases). V lost 9 bases, J lost 6 bases, and 14 bases lay in between. This CDR3 has 12 residues. Germline V gives CDR1 LNHDA, CDR2 SQIVND (reference sequence). CDR3 region: CASSRGHHGYTF. CDR3 nucleotide sequence: TGTGCCAGCAGCCGGGGACACCATGGCTACACCTTC.

CDR3: CASTNGVGQPQHF. In DNA, the CDR3 is TGTGCCAGCACTAACGGGGTGGGTCAGCCCCAGCATTTT. The rearrangement links TRBV6-5 to TRBJ1-5; D not certain. V was clipped by 7 bases and J by 6 bases, with 13 bases between them. CDR1 and CDR2 from the germline V gene are MNHEY and SVGAGI. This CDR3 has 13 amino acids.

In DNA form, the CDR3 reads TGTGCCAGTATCCCTACAGGGGGCCCAACAGATACGCAGTATTTT. This gives the protein CASIPTGGPTDTQYF. J is TRBJ2-3 and V is TRBV19; 9 positions match TRBD1. The CDR3 spans 15 residues. Unmatched junction bases numbered 8, after V lost 7 bases and J lost 3 bases. The V gene's germline CDR1 is LNHDA and CDR2 SQIVND (reference sequence).

The V call is TRBV18, the J call TRBJ2-5; TRBD2 might be the D (5 bases). Germline CDR1 and CDR2: KGHSH and LQKENI. This CDR3 has 14 amino acids. V dropped 4 bases and J dropped 5 bases, with 14 bases sitting between them. The CDR3 DNA sequence: TGTGCCAGCTCACAGGATCTCGGGGAGGAGACCCAGTACTTC. As protein: CASSQDLGEETQYF.

A remark on this clone: The junction departs from the called germline gene at one end, perhaps through a read error. The CDR3 nucleotides read TGTTCCAGCAGCGGAAGGACAGCCACCTACGAGCAGTACTTC. It encodes CSSSGRTATYEQYF. J is TRBJ2-7 and V is TRBV7-9; perhaps TRBD1 as D (6 bases). The CDR3 extends over 14 amino acids. The V gene's germline CDR1 is SEHNR and CDR2 FQNEAQ (reference sequence).

The chain joins TRBV6-5 to TRBJ2-3; no reliable D call. Between the trimmed V and J ends, which lost 2 bases and 0 bases, there was a span of 12 bases. CDR3 length: 16 residues. Germline values: CDR1 MNHEY, CDR2 SVGAGI. In DNA form, the CDR3 reads TGTGCCAGCAGTTACCTCGAGCGTTGGAGCACAGATACGCAGTATTTT. This sequence encodes CASSYLERWSTDTQYF.

The V and J genes are TRBV7-9 and TRBJ2-3; 8 positions match TRBD1. CDR1 and CDR2 (germline): SEHNR, FQNEAQ (reference sequence). J was trimmed by 2 bases and V by 5 bases; bases with no gene match: 6. This CDR3 has 15 amino acids. The DNA for the CDR3 is TGTGCCAGCAGCCCGGGACAGGCGGACACAGATACGCAGTATTTT. Translation gives CASSPGQADTDTQYF. Looking up the rest from reference TRBV7-9 and TRBJ2-3 gives the full variable domain: DTGVSQNPRHKITKRGQNVTFRCDPISEHNRLYWYRQTLGQGPEFLTYFQNEAQLEKSRLLSDRFSAERPKGSFSTLEIQRTEQGDSAMYLCASSPGQADTDTQYFGPGTRLTVL.

The CDR3: CAWRVGEFGYTF. The CDR3 coding sequence is TGTGCCTGGAGGGTAGGGGAATTTGGCTACACCTTC. This rearrangement joins TRBV30 to TRBJ1-2; a possible D gene is TRBD1 (5 bases). Trimming shortened V by 3 bases and J by 7 bases, and 12 bases separated the two germline ends. Germline V gives CDR1 GTSNPN, CDR2 SVGIG (reference sequence). The CDR3 length is 12 residues.

The chain uses TRBV5-4 and TRBJ2-3; TRBD2 matches 8 bases. CDR3 length equals 15 residues. V was pared by 1 base and J by 4 bases, with 5 bases of the junction left unmatched. Germline assignment: CDR1 SGHNT and CDR2 YYREEE (reference sequence). The CDR3 here is CASSLRGGPADTQYF. The CDR3 DNA reads as TGTGCCAGCAGCTTGCGGGGGGGCCCGGCAGATACGCAGTATTTT.

The rearrangement joins TRBV19 to TRBJ2-5; tentative D call: TRBD2 (6 bases). The tail of the sequence fits TRBJ2-7 better, so the J call may be wrong. Per the germline V gene, CDR1 is LNHDA and CDR2 is SQIVND (reference sequence). The CDR3 has 15 amino acids. The chain's CDR3 is CASSPGGTGTYEQYF. CDR3 coding DNA: TGTGCCAGTAGTCCTGGGGGGACTGGGACCTACGAGCAGTACTTC.

As regards this clone: Sequence at one end of the junction differs from germline and may be a read error. The J gene is TRBJ1-1, the V gene TRBV7-9; 7 bases line up with TRBD1. Germline values: CDR1 SEHNR, CDR2 FQNEAQ (reference sequence). This CDR3 is 17 amino acids long. The CDR3 sequence: CSSSPLWTGLMNTEAFF. The DNA of the CDR3 is TGTTCCAGCAGCCCACTTTGGACAGGATTAATGAACACTGAAGCTTTCTTT.